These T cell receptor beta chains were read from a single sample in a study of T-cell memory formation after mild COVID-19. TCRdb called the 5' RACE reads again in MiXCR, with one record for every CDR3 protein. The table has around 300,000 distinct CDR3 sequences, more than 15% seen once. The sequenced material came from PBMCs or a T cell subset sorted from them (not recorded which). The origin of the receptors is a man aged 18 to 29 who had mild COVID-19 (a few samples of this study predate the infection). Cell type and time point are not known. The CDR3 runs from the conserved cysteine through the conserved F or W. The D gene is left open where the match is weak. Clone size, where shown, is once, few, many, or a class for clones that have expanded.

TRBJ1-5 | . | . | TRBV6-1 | CAIGQPQHF | TGTGCCATCGGCCAGCCCCAGCATTTT
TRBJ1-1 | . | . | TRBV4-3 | CASSPSSMLRTFF | TGCGCCAGCAGCCCTTCCAGTATGTTGAGGACTTTCTTT
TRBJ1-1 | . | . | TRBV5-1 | CASSSDGMNTEAFF | TGCGCCAGCAGTTCGGACGGAATGAACACTGAAGCTTTCTTT
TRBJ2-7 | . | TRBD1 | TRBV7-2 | CASSSYNDRGLEFF | TGTGCCAGCAGCTCTTATAATGACAGGGGGCTAGAGTTTTTC
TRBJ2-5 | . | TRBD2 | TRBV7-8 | CASSIGLAGYQETQYF | TGTGCCAGCAGCATTGGACTAGCGGGGTACCAAGAGACCCAGTACTTC
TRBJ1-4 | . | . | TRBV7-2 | CASSPYGWGLNEKLFF | TGTGCCAGCAGCCCATACGGGTGGGGACTTAATGAAAAACTGTTTTTT
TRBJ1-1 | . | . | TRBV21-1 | CASSKLNGNTEAFF | TGTGCCAGCAGCAAACTTAACGGCAACACTGAAGCTTTCTTT
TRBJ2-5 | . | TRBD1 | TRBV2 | CASSRQGKSDTQYF | TGTGCCAGCAGTCGACAGGGGAAATCCGATACCCAGTACTTC
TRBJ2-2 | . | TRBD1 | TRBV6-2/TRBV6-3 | CASSYYGTGPTGELFF | TGTGCCAGCAGTTACTATGGGACAGGTCCCACCGGGGAGCTGTTTTTT
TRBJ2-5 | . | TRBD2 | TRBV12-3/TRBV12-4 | CASSLGLQETQCF | TGTGCCAGCAGTTTGGGACTACAAGAGACCCAGTGCTTC
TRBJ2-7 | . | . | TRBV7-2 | CASSLPTDSYEQYF | TGTGCCAGCAGCTTGCCTACAGATTCCTACGAGCAGTACTTC
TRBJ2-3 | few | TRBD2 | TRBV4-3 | CASSQAGDTDTQYF | TGCGCCAGCAGCCAGGCGGGGGACACAGATACGCAGTATTTT
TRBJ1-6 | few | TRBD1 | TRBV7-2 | CASSDPPGQGLSPLHF | TGTGCCAGCAGCGACCCCCCGGGACAGGGTCTTTCACCCCTCCACTTT
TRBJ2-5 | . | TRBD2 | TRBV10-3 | CAISGAGAQETQYF | TGTGCCATCAGTGGAGCGGGGGCCCAAGAGACCCAGTACTTC